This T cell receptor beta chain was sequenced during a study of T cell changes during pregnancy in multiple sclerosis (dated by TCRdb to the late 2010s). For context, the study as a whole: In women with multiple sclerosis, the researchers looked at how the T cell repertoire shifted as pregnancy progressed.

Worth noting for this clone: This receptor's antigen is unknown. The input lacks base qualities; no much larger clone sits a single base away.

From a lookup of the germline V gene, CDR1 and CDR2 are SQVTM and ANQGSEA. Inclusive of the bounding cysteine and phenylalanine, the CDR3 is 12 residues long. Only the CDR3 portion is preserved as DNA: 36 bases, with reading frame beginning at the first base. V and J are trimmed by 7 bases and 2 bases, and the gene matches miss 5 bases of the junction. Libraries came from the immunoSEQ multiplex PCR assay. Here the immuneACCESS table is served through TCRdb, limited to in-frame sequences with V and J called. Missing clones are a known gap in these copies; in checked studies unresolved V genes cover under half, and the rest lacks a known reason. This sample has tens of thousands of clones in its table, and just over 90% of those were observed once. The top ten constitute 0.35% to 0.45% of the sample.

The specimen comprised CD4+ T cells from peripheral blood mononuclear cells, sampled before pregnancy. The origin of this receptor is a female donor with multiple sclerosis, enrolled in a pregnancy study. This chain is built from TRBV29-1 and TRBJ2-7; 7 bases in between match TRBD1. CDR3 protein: CSARTGAYEQYF. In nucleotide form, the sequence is TGCAGCGCGCGGACAGGAGCCTACGAGCAGTACTTC.